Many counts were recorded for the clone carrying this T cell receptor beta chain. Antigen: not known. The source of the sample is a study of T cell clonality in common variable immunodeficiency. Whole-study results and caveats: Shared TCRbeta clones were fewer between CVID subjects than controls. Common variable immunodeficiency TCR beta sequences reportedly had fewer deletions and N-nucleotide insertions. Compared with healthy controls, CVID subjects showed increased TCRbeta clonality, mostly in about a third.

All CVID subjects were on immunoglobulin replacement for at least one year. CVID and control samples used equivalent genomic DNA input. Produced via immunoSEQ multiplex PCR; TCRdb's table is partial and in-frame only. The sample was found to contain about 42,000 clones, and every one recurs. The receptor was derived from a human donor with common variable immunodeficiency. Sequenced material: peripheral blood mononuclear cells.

CDR3 sequence: CSVGTGNGYTF. The covered CDR3 bases are TGCAGCGTTGGGACAGGGAATGGC. V gene TRBV29-1 combines with J gene TRBJ1-2; the match to TRBD1 covers 8 bases. The CDR3 end is not reached by the read, which stops 3 residues before it; the germline J gene fills it in. V lost 4 bases to trimming and J lost 6 bases; unmatched junction nucleotides: 1. The CDR3 sequence is 11 residues long. Germline assignment: CDR1 SQVTM and CDR2 ANQGSEA.